Listed here are 6 T cell receptor beta chains from one sample, sequenced in a study of technical replicates of blood from four donors. Data came from immunoSEQ multiplex PCR; TCRdb stores just in-frame clones and leaves some out. Among just over 80,000 clones listed, approximately 94% were seen once. Material: T cells isolated from PBMCs. Source of these receptors: a human donor in good health.

The chain joins TRBV5-8 to TRBJ2-7; 9 bases map to TRBD1. The V and J ends lost 4 bases and 5 bases, in that order; junction bases with no gene match: 13. The CDR3 spans 16 residues. Germline loops: CDR1 SGHTS, CDR2 YDEGEE. The CDR3 bases are TGTGCCAGCAGCGGGACAGGGTCGAAATCTCTGGACGAGCAGTACTTC. Its translation: CASSGTGSKSLDEQYF. Drawing the rest from reference TRBV5-8 and TRBJ2-7, the complete variable domain is EAGVTQSPTHLIKTRGQQATLRCSPISGHTSVYWYQQALGLGLQFLLWYDEGEERNRGNFPPRFSGRQFPNYSSELNVNALELEDSALYLCASSGTGSKSLDEQYFGPGTRLTVT.

The V and J genes are TRBV7-8 and TRBJ1-5; D gene uncertain. The CDR3 is 13 residues long. Germline V gene lookup returns CDR1 SGHVS and CDR2 FQNEAQ. V was clipped by 4 bases and J by 4 bases, with 8 bases between them. The CDR3 region has the DNA TGTGCCAGCAGCTCTTACACAAATCAGCCCCAGCATTTT. This codes for CASSSYTNQPQHF.

This chain uses TRBV4-2 with TRBJ2-2, with D possibly matching TRBD1 (5 bases). Germline V gives CDR1 LGHNA, CDR2 YNFKEQ. The CDR3 is made up of 15 amino acids. V lost 1 base, J lost 1 base, and 7 bases lay in between. CDR3 loop: CASSQVTGNTGELFF. CDR3 sequence (DNA): TGTGCCAGCAGCCAAGTCACAGGGAACACCGGGGAGCTGTTTTTT.

The gene calls are TRBV10-1 and TRBJ1-1, with 7 bases matching TRBD1. Losses at the gene ends were 5 bases for V and 11 bases for J; bases not matched to a gene: 5. The CDR3 contains 11 residues. CDR1 is WNHNN and CDR2 is SYGVQD in the germline V gene (reference sequence). Written as DNA, the CDR3 is TGCGCCAGCAGTTCAGGGGGACAGGCTTTCTTT. Translation gives CASSSGGQAFF.

The chain combines TRBV11-3 with TRBJ2-3; no firm D call. Per the germline V gene, CDR1 is SGHNT and CDR2 is YENEEA. V lost 2 bases and J lost 4, with 4 bases in between. There are 12 residues in the CDR3. The CDR3 sequence is CASSLSSDTQYF. In nucleotides, the CDR3 is TGTGCCAGCAGCTTATCGTCAGATACGCAGTATTTT.

The chain is built from TRBV4-2 and TRBJ1-4; maybe TRBD1 (5 bases). The CDR3 runs to 16 residues. The germline gives CDR1 LGHNA, CDR2 YNFKEQ. V was cut by 4 bases and J by 1 base, with 13 bases left in between. CDR3 sequence (DNA): TGTGCCAGCAGCCCCTACAGGTGGGGAACTAATGAAAAACTGTTTTTT. Amino acids: CASSPYRWGTNEKLFF.